This T cell receptor (beta chain) was sequenced for a study of T cells in Graves' hyperthyroidism and ophthalmopathy. The V and J ends lost 5 bases and 5 bases respectively, with 21 bases between them. The CDR3 is made up of 16 amino acids. Germline values: CDR1 MGHRA, CDR2 YSYEKL. RNA transcripts served as the template for amplifying TCR beta CDR3 regions. A set of HTBI primers served as the primers for a first-round RT-PCR of the TCR CDR3. TCRdb redid the calling of the multiplex PCR reads with MiXCR, one entry per CDR3 protein. The sample has about 520,000 distinct CDR3 sequences, around a quarter seen once. This clonotype was counted ten times or more. The diagnoses drew upon clinical symptoms, serum thyroxine and TRAb, thyroid ultrasound and orbital computed tomography. Fresh peripheral blood, 7.5 to 10 ml, yielded the PBMCs.

The chain uses TRBV4-1 and TRBJ1-1, with a possible D match to TRBD1 (5 bases). The sequencing input was blood. The origin of this receptor is a woman in her 30s with Graves' ophthalmopathy. CDR3 bases: TGCGCCAGCAGCTCGGGAGGCAGGGATGGGGTGACTGAAGCTTTCTTT. This translates into CASSSGGRDGVTEAFF.